Described below is a single T cell receptor (beta chain) sequence and its context. This entry belongs to a study of blood T cell repertoires in COVID-19. Original data processing: Reference gene primer amplification yielded estimated nucleated cell counts. Sequenced by immunoSEQ multiplex PCR; TCRdb stores in-frame clones only, minus some. The DNA gave D and trimming, while V, J and clone size come from that table. The sample shows approximately 330,000 clones, around 87% of them seen only once. Enrolled during active infection, Seattle patients were then followed longitudinally. The CDR3 runs to 15 residues. V dropped 1 base and J dropped 3 bases, with 10 bases sitting between them. CDR1 is SGHRS, CDR2 YFSETQ, per germline.

Source material: peripheral blood. The J gene is TRBJ2-2, the V gene TRBV5-1; D remains unclear. The receptor comes from a woman aged 40 to 49 with COVID-19, enrolled during active disease. The CDR3 region is CASSLSQSHTGELFF. CDR3 bases: TGCGCCAGCAGCTTGTCACAGAGCCACACCGGGGAGCTGTTTTTT.